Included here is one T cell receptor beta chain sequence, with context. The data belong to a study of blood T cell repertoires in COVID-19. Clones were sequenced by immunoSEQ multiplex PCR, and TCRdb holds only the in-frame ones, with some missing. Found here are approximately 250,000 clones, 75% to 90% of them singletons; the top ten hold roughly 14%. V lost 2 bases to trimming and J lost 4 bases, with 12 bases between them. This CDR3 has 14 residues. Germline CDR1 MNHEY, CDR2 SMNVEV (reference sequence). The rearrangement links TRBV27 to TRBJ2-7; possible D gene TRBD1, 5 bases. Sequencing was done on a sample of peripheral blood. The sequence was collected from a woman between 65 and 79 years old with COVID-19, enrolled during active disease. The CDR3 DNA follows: TGTGCCAGCAGTTTAAAAGGGGCTCGGTACGAGCAGTACTTC. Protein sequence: CASSLKGARYEQYF.